A selection of T cell receptor beta chains follows, all from one sample in a study of fetal regulatory T cell absence and autoimmunity. Measured with immunoSEQ multiplex PCR; TCRdb has only the in-frame clones, and not every one. Here the sample spans about 95,000 clones, 72% being singletons. The sequencing input was pancreas tissue. Receptors originate from a male donor with IPEX syndrome. CDR3s include the opening cysteine and the closing phenylalanine or tryptophan. The D gene is left open where the match is weak. Where a row states a size, it is once, few, many or the class of an expanded clone; other rows omit it.

d_call,j_call,v_call,clone_size,cdr3_nt,cdr3_aa
TRBD2,TRBJ2-2,TRBV5-1,.,TGCGCCAGCAGCTTGGGGACTAGCGGGAGCGGGGAGCTGTTTTTT,CASSLGTSGSGELFF
TRBD2,TRBJ2-2,TRBV9,many,TGTGCCAGCAGCCGTAGAGGACTAGCGGTCGGGGAGCTGTTTTTT,CASSRRGLAVGELFF
.,TRBJ1-2,TRBV11-2,once,TGTGCCAGCAGCATACAGTACCTCTATGGCTACACCTTC,CASSIQYLYGYTF
.,TRBJ2-5,TRBV7-2,.,TGTGCCAGCAGCTTAGCGCGGAGGACGGCCCAGTACTTC,CASSLARRTAQYF
.,TRBJ2-5,TRBV5-1,.,TGCGCCAGCAGCTGGCAGGGGTGGGAGACCCAGTACTTC,CASSWQGWETQYF
TRBD1,TRBJ1-1,TRBV2,.,TGTGCCAGCAGGTGGACAGGGAGGGACACTGAAGCTTTCTTT,CASRWTGRDTEAFF
TRBD2,TRBJ2-7,TRBV5-1,.,TGCGCCAGCAGCCGGAAACCGGGACTAGCGGGAGGCTGGATCGTCGAGCAGTACTTC,CASSRKPGLAGGWIVEQYF
TRBD2,TRBJ2-6,TRBV27,.,TGTGCCAGCAGAACTAGCGGGGCCTACTCTGGGGCCAACGTCCTGACTTTC,CASRTSGAYSGANVLTF
.,TRBJ1-2,TRBV6-1,.,TGTGCCAGCAGTGAAGCGGGGACGGAGTTCCTTTTCTATGGCTACACCTTC,CASSEAGTEFLFYGYTF
.,TRBJ1-2,TRBV29-1,.,TGCAGCGTTGGGTCGGGACACTATGTATATGGCTACACCTTC,CSVGSGHYVYGYTF
TRBD1,TRBJ1-2,TRBV19,.,TGTGCCAGCGGGGACAGGGGGCTGAGTAACTATGGCTACACCTTC,CASGDRGLSNYGYTF
.,TRBJ2-5,TRBV6-6,.,TGTGCCAGCAGTGCCACAGGGAAAGAGACCCAGTACTTC,CASSATGKETQYF
.,TRBJ2-1,TRBV4-3,few,TGCGCCAGCAGCCAAGAACTCCACAATGAGCAGTTCTTC,CASSQELHNEQFF
.,TRBJ2-3,TRBV5-4,once,TGTGCCAGCAGCTTGGGGGGCACAGATACGCAGTATTTT,CASSLGGTDTQYF
.,TRBJ2-7,TRBV2,few,TGTGCCAGCAGAGGGACGGGGCAGTACTTC,CASRGTGQYF
.,TRBJ2-3,TRBV5-1,.,TGCGCCAGCAGCTTAGCGAGCGGGTCTAGCACAGATACGCAGTATTTT,CASSLASGSSTDTQYF
.,TRBJ2-2,TRBV12-5,.,TGTGCTAGTGGTTTGTGGGGAAACACCGGGGAGCTGTTTTTT,CASGLWGNTGELFF
.,TRBJ1-3,TRBV7-9,.,TGTGCCAGCAGCTTAGTTATGTGGGGGGCGTCGGGAAACACCATATATTTT,CASSLVMWGASGNTIYF
.,TRBJ2-7,TRBV11-2,.,TGTGCCAGCAGCTTGAGGCTAGCATCCTCCTACGAGCAGTACTTC,CASSLRLASSYEQYF
TRBD1,TRBJ2-7,TRBV27,.,TGTGCCAGCAGTGGACAGGGGGCCTACGAGCAGTACTTC,CASSGQGAYEQYF
TRBD1,TRBJ1-1,TRBV2,.,TGTGCCAGCAAAAGGGGACAGGACACTGAAGCTTTCTTT,CASKRGQDTEAFF
.,TRBJ2-5,TRBV6-5,.,TGTGCCAGCAATCTCCTCCCGGGCGGGACCCAGTACTTC,CASNLLPGGTQYF
.,TRBJ2-1,TRBV7-8,.,TGTGCCAGCAGCCCCAGGGGACGTCTGACGGATGAGCAGTTCTTC,CASSPRGRLTDEQFF
.,TRBJ2-2,TRBV4-1,.,TGCGCCAGCAGCCAAGTAGGGGGGGCCGGGGAGCTGTTTTTT,CASSQVGGAGELFF
.,TRBJ1-2,TRBV27,few,TGTGCCAGCAGTTTAAATGGATTTCGGGGTGGCTACACCTTC,CASSLNGFRGGYTF
TRBD1,TRBJ2-7,TRBV7-6,.,TGTGCCAGCAGCTTAGCGGGACAGGGCTCCTACGAGCAGTACTTC,CASSLAGQGSYEQYF
TRBD2,TRBJ2-7,TRBV7-2,.,TGTGCCAGCAGCTTGACTAGCGGGAGTTACGAGCAGTACTTC,CASSLTSGSYEQYF
TRBD2,TRBJ2-3,TRBV6-5,.,TGTGCCAGCAGTTCTAGCGGGAGCACAGATACGCAGTATTTT,CASSSSGSTDTQYF
.,TRBJ1-6,TRBV27,.,TGTGCCAGCAGTTTTAGAAATTCACCCCTCCACTTT,CASSFRNSPLHF
.,TRBJ1-2,TRBV23-1,few,TGCGCCAGCAGTCAATCGCCCGATTATGGCTACACCTTC,CASSQSPDYGYTF
TRBD2,TRBJ2-5,TRBV7-6,.,TGTGCCAGCAGCGCGCGACTAGCGGGGGGCCTAAAAGAGACCCAGTACTTC,CASSARLAGGLKETQYF
.,TRBJ1-2,TRBV29-1,.,TGCAGCGTTGCCGACAAGGGGGACTATGGCTACACCTTC,CSVADKGDYGYTF
TRBD1,TRBJ1-4,TRBV7-9,.,TGTGCCAGCAGCCCCGGACAGGGGGCCTTTAATGAAAAACTGTTTTTT,CASSPGQGAFNEKLFF
TRBD2,TRBJ2-1,TRBV28,.,TGTGCCAGCAGTTTAACTAGCGGGCCCCCCCACAATGAGCAGTTCTTC,CASSLTSGPPHNEQFF
.,TRBJ1-5,TRBV27,few,TGTGCCAGCAGCTCCGGGAGTCAGCCCCAGCATTTT,CASSSGSQPQHF
.,TRBJ1-1,TRBV29-1,many,TGCAGCGTTGAAGACGGGAACACTGAAGCTTTCTTT,CSVEDGNTEAFF
.,TRBJ1-5,TRBV4-2,.,TGTGCCAGCAGCCAAGCAGGGGCGGATCAGCCCCAGCATTTT,CASSQAGADQPQHF
.,TRBJ2-7,TRBV29-1,.,TGCAGCGTTGAAGATCGGGGACACTACGAGCAGTACTTC,CSVEDRGHYEQYF
TRBD1,TRBJ1-1,TRBV9,.,TGTGCCAGCAGCGTAGTTCGGACAGGGAACACTGAAGCTTTCTTT,CASSVVRTGNTEAFF
TRBD1,TRBJ1-1,TRBV7-6,few,TGTGCCAGCAGCTTAGCGGGACAGGGCACTGAAGCTTTCTTT,CASSLAGQGTEAFF
.,TRBJ2-2,TRBV21-1,.,TGTGCCAGCAGCAAAGCGCTTTCTAGTAGGGCCGGGGAGCTGTTTTTT,CASSKALSSRAGELFF
TRBD1,TRBJ1-2,TRBV19,few,TGTGCCAGTTGTGAGGGACAGGGTACGAGTTTCTATGGCTACACCTTC,CASCEGQGTSFYGYTF
TRBD2,TRBJ2-7,TRBV7-2,.,TGTGCCAGCAGCCTAACTAGCGGGAAGGGCTACGAGCAGTACTTC,CASSLTSGKGYEQYF
TRBD1,TRBJ2-7,TRBV7-9,.,TGTGCCAGCAGCTTCCGGGACAGGGTATTCGGGACCTACGAGCAGTACTTC,CASSFRDRVFGTYEQYF
.,TRBJ2-5,TRBV5-1,.,TGCGCCAGCAGCGTGGTGTGGGGGGCTATCCAAGAGACCCAGTACTTC,CASSVVWGAIQETQYF